The sequence of this TCR beta chain was determined in a study of blood T cell repertoires in COVID-19. The trim removed 0 bases at V and 2 bases at J, leaving 8 bases unmatched. The CDR3 is 18 residues long. Germline CDR1 SGDLS, CDR2 YYNGEE. TCRdb keeps only in-frame clones here, not all; method: immunoSEQ multiplex PCR. The sample shows 150,000 to 200,000 clones, 86% of them seen only once. The TCR was taken from a woman of 80 years or more in a cohort sampled during active or convalescent COVID-19. Material for sequencing was peripheral blood. The chain joins TRBV9 to TRBJ1-3; the match to TRBD1 covers 10 bases. The DNA of the CDR3 is TGTGCCAGCAGCGTAGGGGGACAGGGGCGTCGTGCTGGAAACACCATATATTTT. Translating gives CASSVGGQGRRAGNTIYF.